The present T cell receptor beta chain was sequenced within a study of blood T cell repertoires in COVID-19. In the study overall: COVID-19 samples from acute and convalescent phases originated in the United States, Italy and Spain. T cells, B-cell-depleted T cells, or PBMCs supplied cDNA or gDNA.

The germline V gene has CDR1 MGHRA and CDR2 YSYEKL. The CDR3 length is 13 residues. V was cut by 0 bases and J by 3 bases, with 3 bases left in between. As handled by the study authors: Cell counts per sample came from amplifying reference gene primers. Only in-frame clones appear in the TCRdb table, and some are missing; sequencing was by immunoSEQ multiplex PCR. V, J and clone size are those of that table, while D and trimming were read from the DNA. This sample carries 45,000 to 65,000 clones, nearly 90% of them seen once, and the ten largest clones take nearly 5%. The sequence was obtained from a man in his fifties or sixties with active COVID-19. The chain uses TRBV4-1 and TRBJ2-1; D gene ambiguous. Sequencing input: peripheral blood. CDR3: CASSQEYYNEQFF. The CDR3 nucleotides read TGCGCCAGCAGCCAAGAATACTACAATGAGCAGTTCTTC.